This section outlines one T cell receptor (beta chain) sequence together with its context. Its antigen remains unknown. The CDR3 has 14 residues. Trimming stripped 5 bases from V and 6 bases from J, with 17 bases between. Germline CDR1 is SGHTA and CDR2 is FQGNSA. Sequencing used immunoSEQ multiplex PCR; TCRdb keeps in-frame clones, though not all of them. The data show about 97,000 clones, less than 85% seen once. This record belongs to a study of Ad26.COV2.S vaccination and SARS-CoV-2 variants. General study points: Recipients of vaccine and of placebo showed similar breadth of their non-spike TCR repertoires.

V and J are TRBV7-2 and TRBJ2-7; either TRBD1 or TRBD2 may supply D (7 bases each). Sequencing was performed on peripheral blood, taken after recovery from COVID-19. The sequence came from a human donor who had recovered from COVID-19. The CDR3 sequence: CASSPLTGRAEQYF. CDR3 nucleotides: TGTGCCAGCAGCCCCTTGACAGGGAGGGCCGAGCAGTACTTC.